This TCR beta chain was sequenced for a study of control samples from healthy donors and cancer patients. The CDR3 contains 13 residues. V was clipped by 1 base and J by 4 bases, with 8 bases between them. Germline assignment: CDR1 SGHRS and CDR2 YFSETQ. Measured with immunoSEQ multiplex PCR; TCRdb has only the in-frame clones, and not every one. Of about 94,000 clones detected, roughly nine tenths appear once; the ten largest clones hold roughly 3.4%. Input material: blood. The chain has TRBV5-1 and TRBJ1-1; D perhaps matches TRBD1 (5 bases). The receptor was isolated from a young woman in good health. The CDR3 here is CASSLRGGTEAFF. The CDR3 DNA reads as TGCGCCAGCAGCTTGCGGGGGGGCACTGAAGCTTTCTTT.